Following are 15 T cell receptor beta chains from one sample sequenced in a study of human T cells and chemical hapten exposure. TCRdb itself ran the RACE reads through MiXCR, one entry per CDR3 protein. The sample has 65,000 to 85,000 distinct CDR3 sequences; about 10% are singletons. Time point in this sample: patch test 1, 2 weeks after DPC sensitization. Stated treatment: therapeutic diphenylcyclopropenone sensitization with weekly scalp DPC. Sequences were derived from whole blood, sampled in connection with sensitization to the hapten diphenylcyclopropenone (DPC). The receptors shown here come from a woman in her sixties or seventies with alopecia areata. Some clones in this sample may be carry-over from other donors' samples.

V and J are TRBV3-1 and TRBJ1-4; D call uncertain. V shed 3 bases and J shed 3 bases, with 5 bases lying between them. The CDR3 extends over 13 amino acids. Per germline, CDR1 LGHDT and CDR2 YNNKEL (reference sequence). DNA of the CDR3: TGTGCCAGCAGCCACGGAGCTAATGAAAAACTGTTTTTT. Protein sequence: CASSHGANEKLFF.

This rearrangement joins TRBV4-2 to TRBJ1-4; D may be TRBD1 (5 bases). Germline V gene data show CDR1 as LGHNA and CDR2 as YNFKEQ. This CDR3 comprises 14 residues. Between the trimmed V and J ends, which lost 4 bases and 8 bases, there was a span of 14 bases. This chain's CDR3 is CASSPGRTSEKLFF. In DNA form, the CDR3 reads TGTGCCAGCAGCCCCGGACGGACAAGCGAAAAACTGTTTTTT.

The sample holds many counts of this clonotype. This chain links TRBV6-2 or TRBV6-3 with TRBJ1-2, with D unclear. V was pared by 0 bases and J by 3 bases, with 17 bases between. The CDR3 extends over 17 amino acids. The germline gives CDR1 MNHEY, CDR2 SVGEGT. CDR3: CASSYSSRGRHYYGYTF. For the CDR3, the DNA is TGTGCCAGCAGTTACTCGTCCCGTGGCAGGCATTACTATGGCTACACCTTC.

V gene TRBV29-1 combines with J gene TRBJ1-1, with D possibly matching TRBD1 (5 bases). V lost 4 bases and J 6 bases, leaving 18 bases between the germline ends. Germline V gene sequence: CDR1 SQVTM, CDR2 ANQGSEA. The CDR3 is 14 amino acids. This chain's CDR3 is CSVAGWGGSSEAFF. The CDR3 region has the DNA TGCAGCGTTGCGGGTTGGGGCGGCTCATCTGAAGCTTTCTTT.

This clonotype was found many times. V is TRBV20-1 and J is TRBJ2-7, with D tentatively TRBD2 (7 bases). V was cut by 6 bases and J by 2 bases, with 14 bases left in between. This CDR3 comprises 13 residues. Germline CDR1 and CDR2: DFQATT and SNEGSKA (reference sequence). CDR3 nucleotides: TGCAGTGCGGGCGGGGGCGCGCCCTACGAGCAGTACTTC. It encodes CSAGGGAPYEQYF.

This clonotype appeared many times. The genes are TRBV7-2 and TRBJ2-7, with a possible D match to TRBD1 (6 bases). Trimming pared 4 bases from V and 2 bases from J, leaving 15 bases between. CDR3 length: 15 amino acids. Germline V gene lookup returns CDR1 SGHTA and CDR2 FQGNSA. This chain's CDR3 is CASSSNREPPYEQYF. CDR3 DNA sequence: TGTGCCAGCAGCTCCAACAGGGAGCCCCCCTACGAGCAGTACTTC.

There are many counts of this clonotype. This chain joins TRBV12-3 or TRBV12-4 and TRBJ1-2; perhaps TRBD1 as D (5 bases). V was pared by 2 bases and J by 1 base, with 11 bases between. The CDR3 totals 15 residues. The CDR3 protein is CASSLSGAGNYGYTF. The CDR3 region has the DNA TGTGCCAGCAGTTTATCTGGGGCGGGTAACTATGGCTACACCTTC.

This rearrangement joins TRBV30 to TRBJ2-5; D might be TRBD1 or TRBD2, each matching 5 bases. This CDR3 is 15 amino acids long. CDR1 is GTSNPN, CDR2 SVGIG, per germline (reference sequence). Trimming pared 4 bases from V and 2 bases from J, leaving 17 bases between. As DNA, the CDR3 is TGTGCCTGGACAGGGACGGAGAGAGCTCAAGAGACCCAGTACTTC. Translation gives CAWTGTERAQETQYF. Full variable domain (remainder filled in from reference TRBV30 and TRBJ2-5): SQTIHQWPATLVQPVGSPLSLECTVEGTSNPNLYWYRQAAGRGLQLLFYSVGIGQISSEVPQNLSASRPQDRQFILSSKKLLLSDSGFYLCAWTGTERAQETQYFGPGTRLLVL.

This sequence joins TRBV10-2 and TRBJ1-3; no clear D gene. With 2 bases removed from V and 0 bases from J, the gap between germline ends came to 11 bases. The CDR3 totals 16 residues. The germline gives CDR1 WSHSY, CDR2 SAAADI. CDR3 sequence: CASSEARRSSGNTIYF. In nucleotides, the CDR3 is TGCGCCAGCAGTGAGGCCCGGCGGAGCTCTGGAAACACCATATATTTT.

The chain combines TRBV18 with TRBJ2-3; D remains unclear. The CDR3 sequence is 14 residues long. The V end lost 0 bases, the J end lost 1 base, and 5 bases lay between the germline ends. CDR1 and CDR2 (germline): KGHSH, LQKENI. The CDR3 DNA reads TGTGCCAGCTCACCACCTCCAGGCACAGATACGCAGTATTTT. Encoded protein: CASSPPPGTDTQYF.

The CDR3: CASSLGTGHTDTQYF. As DNA, the CDR3 is TGTGCCAGCTCACTCGGGACAGGTCACACAGATACGCAGTATTTT. This chain links TRBV18 with TRBJ2-3; 8 bases fit TRBD1. The germline gives CDR1 KGHSH, CDR2 LQKENI. Trimming at V came to 4 bases and at J to 2 bases, leaving 5 bases not matched to a gene. The CDR3 totals 15 residues.

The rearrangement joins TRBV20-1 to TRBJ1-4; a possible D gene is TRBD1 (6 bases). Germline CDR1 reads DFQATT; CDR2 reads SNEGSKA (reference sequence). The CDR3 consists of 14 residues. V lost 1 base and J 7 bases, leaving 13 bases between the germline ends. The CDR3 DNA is TGCAGTGCTAGAGGGGTAGGGGGAGTTGAAAAACTGTTTTTT. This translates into CSARGVGGVEKLFF.

CDR3 residues: CASSSPRGGTNEKLFF. The CDR3 DNA reads TGTGCCAGCAGCTCCCCTCGAGGTGGGACAAATGAAAAACTGTTTTTT. The genes are TRBV7-2 and TRBJ1-4, with D perhaps matching TRBD1 (6 bases). This CDR3 region has 16 residues. Germline V gene data show CDR1 as SGHTA and CDR2 as FQGNSA. V was shortened by 4 bases and J by 5 bases, with 17 bases between the two germline ends.

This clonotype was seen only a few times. The CDR3 spells CSANGRGGAGNEQFF. CDR3 nucleotide sequence: TGCAGTGCCAATGGCCGCGGGGGGGCCGGTAATGAGCAGTTCTTC. The chain combines TRBV20-1 with TRBJ2-1; 9 bases map to TRBD2. Trimming cost V 6 bases and J 7 bases; bases outside gene matches: 13. Germline CDR1 DFQATT, CDR2 SNEGSKA (reference sequence). The CDR3 loop spans 15 amino acids.

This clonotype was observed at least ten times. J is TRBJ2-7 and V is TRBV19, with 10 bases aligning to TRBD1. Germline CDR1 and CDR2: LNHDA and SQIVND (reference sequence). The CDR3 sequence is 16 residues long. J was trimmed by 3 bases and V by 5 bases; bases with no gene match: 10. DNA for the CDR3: TGTGCCAGTAGTCGCGCCGGGACAGGGGACAACTACGAGCAGTACTTC. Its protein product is CASSRAGTGDNYEQYF.